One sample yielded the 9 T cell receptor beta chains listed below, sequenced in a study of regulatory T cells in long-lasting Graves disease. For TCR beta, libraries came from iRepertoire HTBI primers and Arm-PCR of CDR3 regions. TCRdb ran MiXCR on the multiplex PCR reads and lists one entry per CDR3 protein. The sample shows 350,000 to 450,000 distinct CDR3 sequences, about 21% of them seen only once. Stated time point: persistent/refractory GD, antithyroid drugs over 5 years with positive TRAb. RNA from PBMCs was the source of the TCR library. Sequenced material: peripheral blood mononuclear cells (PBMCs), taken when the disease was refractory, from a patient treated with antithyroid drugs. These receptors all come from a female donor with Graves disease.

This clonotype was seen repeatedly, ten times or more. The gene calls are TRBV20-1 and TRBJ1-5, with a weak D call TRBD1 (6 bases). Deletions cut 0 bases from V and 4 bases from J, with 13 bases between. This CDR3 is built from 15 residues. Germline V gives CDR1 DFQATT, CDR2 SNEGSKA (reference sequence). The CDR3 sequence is CSARDPLRGNQPQHF. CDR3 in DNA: TGCAGTGCTAGAGATCCGCTCAGGGGTAATCAGCCCCAGCATTTT.

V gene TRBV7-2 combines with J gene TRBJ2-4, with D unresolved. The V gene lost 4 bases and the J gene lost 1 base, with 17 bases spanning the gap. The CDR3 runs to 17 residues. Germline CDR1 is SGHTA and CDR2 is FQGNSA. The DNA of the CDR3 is TGTGCCAGCAGCTCCCAGCACCGCCGGACGGCCAAAAACATTCAGTACTTC. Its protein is CASSSQHRRTAKNIQYF.

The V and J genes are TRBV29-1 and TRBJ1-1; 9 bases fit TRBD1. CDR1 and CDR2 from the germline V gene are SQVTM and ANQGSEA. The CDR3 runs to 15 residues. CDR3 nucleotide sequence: TGCATGTGCATTGGGACAGGGACCCGCAGCTCTGAAGCTTTCTTT. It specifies CMCIGTGTRSSEAFF. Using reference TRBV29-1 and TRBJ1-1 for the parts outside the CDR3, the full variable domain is SAVISQKPSRDICQRGTSLTIQCQVDSQVTMMFWYRQQPGQSLTLIATANQGSEATYESGFVIDKFPISRPNLTFSTLTVSNMSPEDSSIYLCMCIGTGTRSSEAFFGQGTRLTVV.

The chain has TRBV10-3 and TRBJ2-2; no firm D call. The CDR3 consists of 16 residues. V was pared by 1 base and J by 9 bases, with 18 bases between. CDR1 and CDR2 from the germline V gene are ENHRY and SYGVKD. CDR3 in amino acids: CAISEWVSAGPRELFF. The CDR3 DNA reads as TGTGCCATCAGTGAGTGGGTTTCGGCAGGCCCCCGGGAGCTGTTTTTT.

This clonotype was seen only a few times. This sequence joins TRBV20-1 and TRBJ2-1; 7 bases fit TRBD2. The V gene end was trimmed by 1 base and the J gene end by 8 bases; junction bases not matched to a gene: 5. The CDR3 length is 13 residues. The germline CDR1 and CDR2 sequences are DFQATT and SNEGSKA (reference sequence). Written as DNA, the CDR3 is TGCAGTGCTAGAGGCCCGGGAGGCTATGAGCAGTTCTTC. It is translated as CSARGPGGYEQFF.

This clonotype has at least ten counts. The CDR3, as DNA: TGTGCCAGCAGACCGACAGGGGACACTGAAGCTTTCTTT. Its translation is CASRPTGDTEAFF. The chain recombines TRBV28 with TRBJ1-1, with 8 bases fitting TRBD1. V shed 6 bases and J 3 bases; nucleotides not matched to a gene: 3. The V gene's germline CDR1 is MDHEN and CDR2 SYDVKM. The CDR3 totals 13 residues.

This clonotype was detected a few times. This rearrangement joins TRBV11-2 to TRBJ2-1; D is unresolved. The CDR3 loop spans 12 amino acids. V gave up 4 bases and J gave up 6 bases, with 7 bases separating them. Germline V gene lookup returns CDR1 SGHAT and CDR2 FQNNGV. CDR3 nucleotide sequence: TGTGCCAGCAGCTCCGGGTCCAATGAGCAGTTCTTC. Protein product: CASSSGSNEQFF.

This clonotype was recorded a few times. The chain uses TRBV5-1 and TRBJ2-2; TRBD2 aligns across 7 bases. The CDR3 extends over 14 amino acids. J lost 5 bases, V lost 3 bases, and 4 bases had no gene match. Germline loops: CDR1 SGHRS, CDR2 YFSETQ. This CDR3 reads CASSSGGSTGELFF. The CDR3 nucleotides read TGCGCCAGCAGCTCGGGGGGTAGTACCGGGGAGCTGTTTTTT.

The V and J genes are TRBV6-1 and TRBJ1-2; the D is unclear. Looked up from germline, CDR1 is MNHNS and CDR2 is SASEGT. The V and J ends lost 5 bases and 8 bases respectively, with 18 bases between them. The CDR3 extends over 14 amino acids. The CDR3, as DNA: TGTGCCAGCAGTCACAATACGGACGGTGGAGGCTACACCTTC. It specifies CASSHNTDGGGYTF.